The present T cell receptor (beta chain) was sequenced within a study of blood T cell repertoires in COVID-19. Study in general: Samples taken during acute and convalescent COVID-19 were collected in the United States, Italy and Spain. T cells, B-cell-depleted T cells, or PBMCs supplied cDNA or gDNA.

Germline V gene data show CDR1 as KGHDR and CDR2 as SFDVKD. This CDR3 region has 16 residues. With 4 bases clipped from V and 7 bases from J, the junction kept 9 bases outside the gene matches. Produced via immunoSEQ multiplex PCR; TCRdb's table is partial and in-frame only. The sample has roughly 430,000 clones; 88% are singletons. Adults between about 18 and 95 years of age took part from some 25 US areas. The chain has TRBV24-1 and TRBJ1-5; TRBD1 matches at 10 bases. The sample was PBMCs or T cells enriched from blood (not recorded which). The TCR comes from a woman between 35 and 50 years old with acute COVID-19. CDR3 in amino acids: CATSENRDRGIQPQHF. The DNA for the CDR3 is TGTGCCACCAGTGAGAACCGGGACAGGGGAATCCAGCCCCAGCATTTT.